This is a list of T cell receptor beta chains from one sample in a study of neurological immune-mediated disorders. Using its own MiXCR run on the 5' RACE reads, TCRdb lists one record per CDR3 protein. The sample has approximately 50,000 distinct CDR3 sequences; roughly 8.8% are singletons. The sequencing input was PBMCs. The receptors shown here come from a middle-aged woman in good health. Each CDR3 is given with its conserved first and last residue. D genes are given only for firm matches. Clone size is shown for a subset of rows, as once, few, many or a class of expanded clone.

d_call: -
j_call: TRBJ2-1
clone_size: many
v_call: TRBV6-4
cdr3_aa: CASSDGTPSYNEQFF

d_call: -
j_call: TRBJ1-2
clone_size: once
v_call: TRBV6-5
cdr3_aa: CASSYQGKTIGGYTF

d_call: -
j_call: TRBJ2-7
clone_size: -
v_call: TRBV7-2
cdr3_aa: CASSLGSDLFYEQYF

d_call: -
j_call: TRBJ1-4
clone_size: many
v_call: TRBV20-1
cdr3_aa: CSARDLRQGSEKLFF

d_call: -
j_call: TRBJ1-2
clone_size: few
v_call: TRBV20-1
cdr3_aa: CSASVGARSKGLGYTF

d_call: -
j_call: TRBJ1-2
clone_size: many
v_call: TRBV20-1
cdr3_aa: CSARESGGYGYTF

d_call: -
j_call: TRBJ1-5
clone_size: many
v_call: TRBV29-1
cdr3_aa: CSVDLRFRGQPQHF

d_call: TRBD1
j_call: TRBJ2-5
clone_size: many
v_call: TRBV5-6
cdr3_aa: CASSLYRGIQETQYF

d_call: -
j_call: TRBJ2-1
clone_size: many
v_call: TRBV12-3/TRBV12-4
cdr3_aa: CASSFSPGAYNEQFF

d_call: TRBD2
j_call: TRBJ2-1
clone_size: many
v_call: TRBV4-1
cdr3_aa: CASSQPLSSGGASEQFF

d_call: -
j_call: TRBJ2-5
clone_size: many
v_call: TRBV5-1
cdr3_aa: CASSLDPVAETQYF

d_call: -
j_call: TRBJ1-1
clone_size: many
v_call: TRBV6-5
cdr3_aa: CASMGGNTEAFF

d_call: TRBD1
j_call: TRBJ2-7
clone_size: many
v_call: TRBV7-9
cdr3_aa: CASSLRRQGNDEQYF

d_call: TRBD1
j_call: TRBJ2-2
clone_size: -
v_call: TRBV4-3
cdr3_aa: CASSLGRQGRGELFF

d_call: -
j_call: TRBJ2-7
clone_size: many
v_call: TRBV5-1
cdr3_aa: CASSRGSFEQYF

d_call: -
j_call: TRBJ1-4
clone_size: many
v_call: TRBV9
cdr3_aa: CASSVGSRRLNEKLFF

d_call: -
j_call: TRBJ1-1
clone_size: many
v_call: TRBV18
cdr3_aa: CASSPGDGRNTEAFF

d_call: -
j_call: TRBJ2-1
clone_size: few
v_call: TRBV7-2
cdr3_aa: CASGGGRKVEQFF

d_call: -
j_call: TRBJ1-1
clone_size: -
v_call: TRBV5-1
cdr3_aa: CASSLDGRTEAFF

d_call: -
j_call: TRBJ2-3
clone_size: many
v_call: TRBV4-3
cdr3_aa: CASSPLAVSTDTQYF

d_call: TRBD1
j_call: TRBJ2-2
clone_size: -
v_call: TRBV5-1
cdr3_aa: CASSLWTGNTGELFF

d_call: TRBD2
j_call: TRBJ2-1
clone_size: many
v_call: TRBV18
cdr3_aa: CASSPLSGNNEQFF

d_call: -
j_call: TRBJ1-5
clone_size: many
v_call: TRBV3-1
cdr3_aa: CASSPGQRNQPQHF

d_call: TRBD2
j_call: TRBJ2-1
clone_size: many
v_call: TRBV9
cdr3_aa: CASSVGAGAYNEQFF

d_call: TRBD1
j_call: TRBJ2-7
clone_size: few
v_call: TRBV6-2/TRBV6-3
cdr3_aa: CASSPGGGYEQYF

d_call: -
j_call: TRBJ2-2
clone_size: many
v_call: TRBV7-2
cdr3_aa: CASSLVAGNPGELFF

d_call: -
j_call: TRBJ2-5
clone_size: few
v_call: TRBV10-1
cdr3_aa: CASSDVREETQYF

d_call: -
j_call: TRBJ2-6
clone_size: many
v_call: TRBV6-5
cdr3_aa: CASSYSLSGANVLTF

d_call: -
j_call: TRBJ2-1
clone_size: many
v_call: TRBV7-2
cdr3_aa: CASSFQGGNEQFF

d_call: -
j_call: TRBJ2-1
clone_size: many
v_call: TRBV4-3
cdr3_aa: CASSPSAGAVEQFF

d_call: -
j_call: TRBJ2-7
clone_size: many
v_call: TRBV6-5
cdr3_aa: CASSYSLTGSSPYEQYF

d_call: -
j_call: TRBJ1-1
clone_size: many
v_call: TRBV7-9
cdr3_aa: CASSRTRDSLNTEAFF

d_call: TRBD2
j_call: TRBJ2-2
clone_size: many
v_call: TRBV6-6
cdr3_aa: CASSYSAGGNTGELFF

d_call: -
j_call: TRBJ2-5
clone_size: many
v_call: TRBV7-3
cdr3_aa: CASSLAPGMETQYF

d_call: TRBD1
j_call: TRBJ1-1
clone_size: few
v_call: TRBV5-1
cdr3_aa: CASSPGQGWTEAFF

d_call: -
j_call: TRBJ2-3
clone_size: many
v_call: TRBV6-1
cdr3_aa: CASRTGGSTDTQYF

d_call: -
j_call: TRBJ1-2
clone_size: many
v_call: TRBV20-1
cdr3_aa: CSARPQGNYGYTF